One sample yielded the 19 T cell receptor beta chains listed below, sequenced in a study of shared clonotypes between healthy human individuals. Naive CD8 cells lacked CD45RO and underwent positive selection for CCR7, leaving out terminally differentiated effector memory CD45RA+ cells. The protocol was immunoSEQ multiplex PCR, while the TCRdb copy is restricted to in-frame clones and leaves out a portion. The sample consists of some 2,100,000 clones, about 93% of them appearing once. Specimen: naive CD8+ T cells from PBMCs. These TCRs come from a man between 18 and 29 years old in good health. Some clones in this sample may be carry-over from other donors' samples.

As concerns this clone: Compared with germline, one end of the junction differs, possibly owing to a read error. The V gene is TRBV28, the J gene TRBJ1-4, with TRBD1 as a possible D gene (6 bases). CDR3 size: 15 residues. The germline V gene encodes CDR1 MDHEN and CDR2 SYDVKM. Here the CDR3 reads CASSFPGTTNEKLFF. The CDR3 DNA reads as TGTGCCAGCAGTTTCCCCGGGACAACGAATGAAAAACTGTTTTTT.

V usage is TRBV7-9 and J usage is TRBJ1-4; D may be TRBD1 (6 bases). This CDR3 is built from 14 residues. Trimming pared 4 bases from V and 12 bases from J, leaving 18 bases between. Germline lookup yields CDR1 SEHNR and CDR2 FQNEAQ (reference sequence). The CDR3 spells CASSSRTDSGELFF. CDR3 in DNA: TGTGCCAGCAGCTCACGGACAGACTCCGGGGAACTGTTTTTT.

The chain combines TRBV9 with TRBJ2-5, with D perhaps matching TRBD1 or TRBD2 (7 bases each). V lost 3 bases, J lost 0 bases, and 21 bases lay in between. The germline V gene encodes CDR1 SGDLS and CDR2 YYNGEE. The CDR3 has 18 residues. The CDR3 region has the DNA TGTGCCAGCAGCGAAAGCTCAGGGGGGAGCGGGAACCAAGAGACCCAGTACTTC. Its translation is CASSESSGGSGNQETQYF.

The sample holds one count of this clone. This chain links TRBV28 with TRBJ1-2; 8 bases line up with TRBD1. Germline V lookup: CDR1 MDHEN, CDR2 SYDVKM. The ends lost 6 bases at V and 12 bases at J; junction bases unmatched: 6. There are 11 residues in the CDR3. The CDR3 nucleotides read TGTGCCAGCAGCTTTACAGGGGGGGACACCTTC. Its translation is CASSFTGGDTF.

The rearrangement links TRBV9 to TRBJ1-2; possibly TRBD1 for D (6 bases). With 1 base removed from V and 4 bases from J, the gap between germline ends came to 14 bases. Per the germline V gene, CDR1 is SGDLS and CDR2 is YYNGEE. This CDR3 is 15 amino acids long. The CDR3 region is CASSVTVKGGYGYTF. For the CDR3, the DNA is TGTGCCAGCAGCGTAACTGTAAAAGGGGGCTATGGCTACACCTTC.

V gene TRBV2 combines with J gene TRBJ2-1, with 9 nucleotides matching TRBD2. The CDR3 loop spans 16 amino acids. The V and J ends lost 0 bases and 6 bases, in that order; junction bases with no gene match: 6. Germline assignment: CDR1 SNHLY and CDR2 FYNNEI. CDR3 in DNA: TGTGCCAGCAGTGAAGCACGGCTAGCGGGACTCAATGAGCAGTTCTTC. It specifies CASSEARLAGLNEQFF. Combining the CDR3 with reference TRBV2 and TRBJ2-1 gives the whole variable domain EPEVTQTPSHQVTQMGQEVILRCVPISNHLYFYWYRQILGQKVEFLVSFYNNEISEKSEIFDDQFSVERPDGSNFTLKIRSTKLEDSAMYFCASSEARLAGLNEQFFGPGTRLTVL.

This chain connects TRBV23-1 to TRBJ1-2, with unresolved D. TRBV23-1 is sorted into the ORF group, with uncertain function. This CDR3 is built from 16 residues. V was cut by 3 bases and J by 4 bases, with 18 bases left in between. The CDR3 nucleotides are TGCGCCAGCAGTCAGCCCTATTGGGTTACTAGCTATGGCTACACCTTC. Translated: CASSQPYWVTSYGYTF.

The rearrangement links TRBV19 to TRBJ1-2; a weak D match, TRBD1 (5 bases). V was trimmed by 2 bases and J by 4 bases, leaving 8 bases between them. Germline V gene sequence: CDR1 LNHDA, CDR2 SQIVND (reference sequence). The CDR3 runs 13 residues. Here the CDR3 DNA reads TGTGCCAGTAGTATAACAGGATTCTATGGCTACACCTTC. Encoded protein: CASSITGFYGYTF.

V gene TRBV6-1 combines with J gene TRBJ2-7; D unresolved. Germline V gene lookup returns CDR1 MNHNS and CDR2 SASEGT. The CDR3 extends over 12 amino acids. V dropped 2 bases and J dropped 2 bases, with 4 bases sitting between them. The CDR3 protein is CASSERAYEQYF. The CDR3 nucleotides read TGTGCCAGCAGTGAACGGGCCTACGAGCAGTACTTC.

This rearrangement joins TRBV7-9 to TRBJ2-7; D gene ambiguous. The germline V and J ends were trimmed by 4 bases and 4 bases, with 8 bases remaining between them. CDR3 length: 12 amino acids. Germline values: CDR1 SEHNR, CDR2 FQNEAQ (reference sequence). The CDR3: CASSSQEYEQYF. The CDR3 DNA follows: TGTGCCAGCAGCTCTCAGGAGTACGAGCAGTACTTC.

In the case of this clone: Other DNA sequences from this sample encode an identical CDR3 as well. This chain links TRBV11-2 with TRBJ2-4; unclear D gene. V lost 1 base, J lost 4 bases, and 5 bases lay in between. The CDR3 has 13 residues. CDR1 is SGHAT, CDR2 FQNNGV, per germline. In DNA, the CDR3 is TGTGCCAGCAGCTTAGGACGGAAAAACATTCAGTACTTC. This gives the protein CASSLGRKNIQYF.

This chain's CDR3 is CASSSRVGGTDTQYF. The DNA for the CDR3 is TGTGCCAGCAGCTCGCGTGTGGGGGGCACAGATACGCAGTATTTT. This chain links TRBV7-9 with TRBJ2-3; perhaps D is TRBD1 or TRBD2 (5 bases each). V lost 4 bases and J lost 1, with 12 bases in between. There are 15 residues in the CDR3. Germline CDR1 and CDR2: SEHNR and FQNEAQ (reference sequence).

This chain uses TRBV5-1 with TRBJ1-2; D is unclear. Per the germline V gene, CDR1 is SGHRS and CDR2 is YFSETQ. Trimming stripped 0 bases from V and 8 bases from J, with 11 bases between. CDR3 size: 13 residues. CDR3 coding DNA: TGCGCCAGCAGCTTGGGCGGTGGCTGGGGCTACACCTTC. Protein sequence: CASSLGGGWGYTF.

The table lists this clone with a count of one. DNA for the CDR3: TGTGCCAGCAGCCCCACCGGCGGGACAGGGGAAACAGATACGCAGTATTTT. Its translation is CASSPTGGTGETDTQYF. This chain uses TRBV6-4 with TRBJ2-3, with 10 bases lining up with TRBD1. The germline V gene has CDR1 MRHNA and CDR2 SNTAGT. V gave up 6 bases and J gave up 3 bases; unmatched junction bases: 12. This CDR3 region has 17 residues.

The J gene is TRBJ2-7, the V gene TRBV19, with D unresolved. Looked up from germline, CDR1 is LNHDA and CDR2 is SQIVND (reference sequence). Trimming shortened V by 4 bases and J by 0 bases, and 10 bases separated the two germline ends. CDR3 length equals 14 residues. The CDR3 protein is CASSSLVSSYEQYF. The DNA of the CDR3 is TGTGCCAGTAGTAGCTTAGTAAGCTCCTACGAGCAGTACTTC.

CDR3 sequence (DNA): TGTGCCAGCAGTGTGGGAGCGGGAGGGTCCTACGAGCAGTACTTC. Translating it yields CASSVGAGGSYEQYF. The chain combines TRBV6-4 with TRBJ2-7; 10 nucleotides match TRBD2. From germline, CDR1 is MRHNA and CDR2 SNTAGT. V lost 4 bases to trimming and J lost 1 base; unmatched junction nucleotides: 4. The CDR3 is 15 amino acids.

The CDR3 region is CASSLFTTDTQYF. CDR3 DNA sequence: TGTGCCAGCAGTTTATTCACTACAGATACGCAGTATTTT. The chain carries TRBV28 and TRBJ2-3, with D uncertain. The length of the CDR3 is 13 residues. Trimming cost V 1 base and J 3 bases, with 5 bases left between them. Per germline, CDR1 MDHEN and CDR2 SYDVKM.

This sequence joins TRBV28 and TRBJ1-2; no reliable D call. V shed 5 bases and J shed 4 bases, with 17 bases lying between them. Germline lookup yields CDR1 MDHEN and CDR2 SYDVKM. The CDR3 contains 15 residues. The CDR3 bases are TGTGCCAGCAGTCTCCCCCGGGAGGAGACCTATGGCTACACCTTC. Its translation is CASSLPREETYGYTF.

The genes are TRBV4-1 and TRBJ1-2; D uncertain. The CDR3 loop spans 13 amino acids. Germline CDR1 is MGHRA and CDR2 is YSYEKL. Trimming removed 3 bases at V and 8 bases at J, with 13 bases between. CDR3 in amino acids: CASSQDSSRGYTF. CDR3 sequence (DNA): TGCGCCAGCAGCCAGGATTCGTCAAGGGGCTACACCTTC.